This TCR beta chain was identified in a study of blood T cell repertoires in COVID-19. The CDR3 runs to 14 residues. Per the germline V gene, CDR1 is KGHSH and CDR2 is LQKENI. The V gene lost 6 bases and the J gene lost 7 bases, with 16 bases spanning the gap. Seattle participants joined during active infection and were tracked over time. Generated by immunoSEQ multiplex PCR, the TCRdb table keeps only in-frame clones and is missing some. Found here are 300,000 to 450,000 clones, 89% of them singletons; the top ten hold around 4%. The material sequenced was peripheral blood. The sequence was collected from a woman aged 60-75 years with COVID-19, enrolled during active disease. The V gene is TRBV18, the J gene TRBJ1-5; D unresolved. The CDR3 is CASSQGAPGQPQHF. The CDR3 DNA follows: TGTGCCAGCTCCCAAGGAGCCCCTGGGCAGCCCCAGCATTTT.